A single sample is the source of the 8 T cell receptor beta chains below, sequenced in a study of T cells in Graves' hyperthyroidism and ophthalmopathy. Using RNA transcripts as the source, TCR beta CDR3 regions were amplified. The HTBI set primed first-round TCR CDR3 RT-PCR. MiXCR, run by TCRdb on the multiplex PCR reads, gives a single entry per CDR3 protein. Here the sample spans around 300,000 distinct CDR3 sequences, roughly 15% being singletons. The source material was blood. Receptors originate from a middle-aged woman with Graves' ophthalmopathy.

The table lists this clonotype with many counts. V gene TRBV20-1 combines with J gene TRBJ1-5; 8 bases fit TRBD1. Germline values: CDR1 DFQATT, CDR2 SNEGSKA (reference sequence). Unmatched junction bases numbered 11, after V lost 6 bases and J lost 4 bases. The CDR3 covers 15 residues. DNA of the CDR3: TGCAGTGCCACATCCTTGAGGACAGGGAATCAGCCCCAGCATTTT. Encoded protein: CSATSLRTGNQPQHF.

In its sample, this clonotype was seen many times. This sequence joins TRBV20-1 and TRBJ1-6; the D gene is possibly TRBD1 (6 bases). In germline, CDR1 is DFQATT, CDR2 SNEGSKA (reference sequence). The CDR3 is 15 residues long. The V and J ends lost 3 bases and 6 bases respectively, with 15 bases between them. CDR3 nucleotide sequence: TGCAGTGCTAGGAAAGGGGGAAGCGGTAATTCACCCCTCCACTTT. Encoded protein: CSARKGGSGNSPLHF.

CDR3 in amino acids: CASRPWTLIPVAEQFF. The CDR3 coding sequence is TGTGCCAGCAGACCTTGGACCCTTATCCCGGTAGCTGAGCAGTTCTTC. V usage is TRBV5-6 and J usage is TRBJ2-1; unclear D gene. Trimming left V 5 bases short and J 9 bases short, with 24 bases between. Germline values: CDR1 SGHDT, CDR2 YYEEEE. The CDR3 runs to 16 residues.

This clonotype has a count of ten or more. The rearrangement links TRBV20-1 to TRBJ2-1; D is ambiguous. The CDR3 is 11 amino acids. V lost 3 bases, J lost 15 bases, and 15 bases lay in between. CDR1 is DFQATT, CDR2 SNEGSKA, per germline (reference sequence). As DNA, the CDR3 is TGCAGTGCTAGCATTGGAGCCAGTTCGTTCTTC. Translated: CSASIGASSFF.

In its sample, this clonotype was seen a few times. The V call is TRBV20-1, the J call TRBJ2-3; D possibly corresponds to TRBD1 (5 bases). Germline V CDR1 and CDR2: DFQATT, SNEGSKA (reference sequence). The V and J ends lost 6 bases and 6 bases respectively, with 13 bases between them. The CDR3 contains 12 residues. CDR3 nucleotide sequence: TGCAGTGCCTCGGACCCAGGGGATACGCAGTATTTT. This sequence encodes CSASDPGDTQYF.

This clonotype was counted many times. The chain combines TRBV29-1 with TRBJ2-7; D possibly corresponds to TRBD2 (6 bases). Trimming removed 4 bases at V and 3 bases at J, with 7 bases between. The CDR3 is 11 residues long. Germline CDR1 and CDR2: SQVTM and ANQGSEA. As DNA, the CDR3 is TGCAGCGTTGCCGGGAGCTACGAGCAGTACTTC. It yields the protein CSVAGSYEQYF.

The chain recombines TRBV5-4 with TRBJ1-1, with 9 bases matching TRBD1. The germline CDR1 and CDR2 sequences are SGHNT and YYREEE (reference sequence). Trimming removed 6 bases from V and 1 base from J; junction bases left unmatched: 1. The CDR3 contains 13 residues. CDR3 bases: TGTGCCAGCAAGGACAGGGGGAACACTGAAGCTTTCTTT. Its protein product is CASKDRGNTEAFF.

This clonotype was seen at least ten times. The rearrangement uses TRBV2 and TRBJ2-7; no definite D call. V dropped 5 bases and J dropped 6 bases, with 17 bases sitting between them. The CDR3 sequence is 14 residues long. CDR1 SNHLY and CDR2 FYNNEI come from the germline V gene. CDR3 bases: TGTGCCAGCAGTCGGACGACGTCGCCGGGCGAGCAGTACTTC. It yields the protein CASSRTTSPGEQYF.